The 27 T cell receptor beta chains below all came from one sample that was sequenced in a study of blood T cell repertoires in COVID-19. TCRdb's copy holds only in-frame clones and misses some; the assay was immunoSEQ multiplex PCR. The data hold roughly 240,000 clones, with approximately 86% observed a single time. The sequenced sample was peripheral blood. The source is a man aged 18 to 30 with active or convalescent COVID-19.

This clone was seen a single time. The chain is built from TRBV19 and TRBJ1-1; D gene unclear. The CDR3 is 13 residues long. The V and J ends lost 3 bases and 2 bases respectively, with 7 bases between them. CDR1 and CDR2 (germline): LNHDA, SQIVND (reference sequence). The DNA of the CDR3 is TGTGCCAGTAGTATGGGGAGAAACACTGAAGCTTTCTTT. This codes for CASSMGRNTEAFF.

The CDR3 DNA sequence: TGTGCCAGTAGTATACCCCCGACAGTAGGCAATCAGCCCCAGCATTTT. Translation: CASSIPPTVGNQPQHF. The chain recombines TRBV19 with TRBJ1-5; possibly TRBD1 for D (5 bases). The CDR3 runs 16 residues. Deletions cut 2 bases from V and 2 bases from J, with 13 bases between. Per the germline V gene, CDR1 is LNHDA and CDR2 is SQIVND (reference sequence).

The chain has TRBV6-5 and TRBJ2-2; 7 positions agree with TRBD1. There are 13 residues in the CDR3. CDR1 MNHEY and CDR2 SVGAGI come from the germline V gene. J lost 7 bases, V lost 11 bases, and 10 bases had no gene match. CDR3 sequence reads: CARARGFIGELFF. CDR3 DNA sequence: TGTGCCCGGGCCAGGGGGTTTATCGGGGAGCTGTTTTTT.

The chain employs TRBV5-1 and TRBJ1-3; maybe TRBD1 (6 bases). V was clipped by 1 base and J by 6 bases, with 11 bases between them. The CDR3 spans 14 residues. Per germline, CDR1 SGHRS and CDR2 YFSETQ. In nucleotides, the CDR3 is TGCGCCAGCAGCTTGACAGGGTATGAAAACACCATATATTTT. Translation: CASSLTGYENTIYF. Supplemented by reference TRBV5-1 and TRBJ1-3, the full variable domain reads KAGVTQTPRYLIKTRGQQVTLSCSPISGHRSVSWYQQTPGQGLQFLFEYFSETQRNKGNFPGRFSGRQFSNSRSEMNVSTLELGDSALYLCASSLTGYENTIYFGEGSWLTVV.

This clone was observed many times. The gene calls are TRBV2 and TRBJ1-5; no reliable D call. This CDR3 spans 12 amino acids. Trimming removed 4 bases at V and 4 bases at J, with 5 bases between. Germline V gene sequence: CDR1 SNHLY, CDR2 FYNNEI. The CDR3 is CASSAQNQPQHF. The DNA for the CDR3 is TGTGCCAGCAGTGCCCAAAATCAGCCCCAGCATTTT.

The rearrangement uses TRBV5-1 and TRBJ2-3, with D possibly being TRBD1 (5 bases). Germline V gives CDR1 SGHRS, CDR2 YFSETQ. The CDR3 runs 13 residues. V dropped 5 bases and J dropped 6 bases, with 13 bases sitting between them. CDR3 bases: TGCGCCAGCAGTCCGCAGGGTGGGGATACGCAGTATTTT. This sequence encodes CASSPQGGDTQYF.

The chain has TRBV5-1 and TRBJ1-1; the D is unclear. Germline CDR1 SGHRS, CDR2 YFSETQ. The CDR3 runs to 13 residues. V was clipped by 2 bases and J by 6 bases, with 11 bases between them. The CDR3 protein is CASSFGGNAEAFF. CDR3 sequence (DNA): TGCGCCAGCAGCTTCGGAGGGAATGCTGAAGCTTTCTTT.

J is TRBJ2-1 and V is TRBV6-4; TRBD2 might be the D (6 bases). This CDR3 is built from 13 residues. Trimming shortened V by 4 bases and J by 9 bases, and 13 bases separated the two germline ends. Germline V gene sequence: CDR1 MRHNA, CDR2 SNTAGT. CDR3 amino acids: CASSAGRLGEQFF. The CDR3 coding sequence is TGTGCCAGCAGTGCCGGGAGATTAGGTGAGCAGTTCTTC.

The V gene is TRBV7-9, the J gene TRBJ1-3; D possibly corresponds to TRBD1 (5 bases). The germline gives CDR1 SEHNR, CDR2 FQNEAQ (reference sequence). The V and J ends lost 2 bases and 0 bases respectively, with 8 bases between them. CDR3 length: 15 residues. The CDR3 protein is CASSLTGDSGNTIYF. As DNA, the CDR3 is TGTGCCAGCAGCTTAACAGGAGACTCTGGAAACACCATATATTTT.

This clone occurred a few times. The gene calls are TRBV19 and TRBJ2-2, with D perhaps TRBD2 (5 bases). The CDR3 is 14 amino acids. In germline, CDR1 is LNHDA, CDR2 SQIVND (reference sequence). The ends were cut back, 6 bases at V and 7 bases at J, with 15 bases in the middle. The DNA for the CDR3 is TGTGCCAGTAGCCCAACTAGGGCTGGCGGGGAGCTGTTTTTT. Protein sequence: CASSPTRAGGELFF.

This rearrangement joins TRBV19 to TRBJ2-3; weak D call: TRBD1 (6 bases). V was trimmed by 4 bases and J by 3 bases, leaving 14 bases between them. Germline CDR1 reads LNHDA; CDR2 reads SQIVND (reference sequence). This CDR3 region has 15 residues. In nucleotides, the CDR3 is TGTGCCAGTAGTACCTATACAGGGTCGACAGATACGCAGTATTTT. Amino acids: CASSTYTGSTDTQYF.

The CDR3 here is CASSQGIGTEAFF. CDR3 bases: TGTGCCAGCAGCCAGGGGATAGGAACTGAAGCTTTCTTT. The chain employs TRBV6-5 and TRBJ1-1, with a possible D match to TRBD1 (6 bases). With 6 bases removed from V and 5 bases from J, the gap between germline ends came to 13 bases. This CDR3 is built from 13 residues. CDR1 is MNHEY, CDR2 SVGAGI, per germline.

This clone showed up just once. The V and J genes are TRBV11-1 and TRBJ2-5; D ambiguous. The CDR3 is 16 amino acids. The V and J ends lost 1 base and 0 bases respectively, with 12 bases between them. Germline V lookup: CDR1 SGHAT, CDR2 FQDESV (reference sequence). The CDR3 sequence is CASSLEAARYQETQYF. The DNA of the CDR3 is TGTGCCAGCAGCTTAGAAGCAGCGCGGTACCAAGAGACCCAGTACTTC.

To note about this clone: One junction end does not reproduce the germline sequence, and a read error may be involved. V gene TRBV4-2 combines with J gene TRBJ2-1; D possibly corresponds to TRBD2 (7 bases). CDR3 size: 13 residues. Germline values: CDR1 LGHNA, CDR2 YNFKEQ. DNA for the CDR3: TGTGCCAGCAGCTTACCTTCTATGGGGGGGGCGATCTTC. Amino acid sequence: CASSLPSMGGAIF.

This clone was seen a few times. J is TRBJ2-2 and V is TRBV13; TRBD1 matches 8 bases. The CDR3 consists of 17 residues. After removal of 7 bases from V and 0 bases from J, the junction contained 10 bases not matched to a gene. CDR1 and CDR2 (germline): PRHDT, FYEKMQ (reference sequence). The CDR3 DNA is TGTGCCAGCACTCAACGGACAGGGTTCTCGAACACCGGGGAGCTGTTTTTT. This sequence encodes CASTQRTGFSNTGELFF.

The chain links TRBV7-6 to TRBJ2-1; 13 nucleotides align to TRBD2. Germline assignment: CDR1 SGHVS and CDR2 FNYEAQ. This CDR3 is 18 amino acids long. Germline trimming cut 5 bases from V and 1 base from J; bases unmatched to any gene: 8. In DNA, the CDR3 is TGTGCCAGCAGCCCTAGACTAGCGGGAGGTTGGTCCTACAATGAGCAGTTCTTC. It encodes CASSPRLAGGWSYNEQFF. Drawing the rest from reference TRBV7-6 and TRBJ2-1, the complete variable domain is GAGVSQSPRYKVTKRGQDVALRCDPISGHVSLYWYRQALGQGPEFLTYFNYEAQQDKSGLPNDRFSAERPEGSISTLTIQRTEQRDSAMYRCASSPRLAGGWSYNEQFFGPGTRLTVL.

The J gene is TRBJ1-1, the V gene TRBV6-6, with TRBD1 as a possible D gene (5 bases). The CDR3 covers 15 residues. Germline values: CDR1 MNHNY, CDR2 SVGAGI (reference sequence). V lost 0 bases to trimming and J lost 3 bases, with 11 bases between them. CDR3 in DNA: TGTGCCAGCAGTTACTCTTCCTCGGGGGACACTGAAGCTTTCTTT. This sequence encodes CASSYSSSGDTEAFF.

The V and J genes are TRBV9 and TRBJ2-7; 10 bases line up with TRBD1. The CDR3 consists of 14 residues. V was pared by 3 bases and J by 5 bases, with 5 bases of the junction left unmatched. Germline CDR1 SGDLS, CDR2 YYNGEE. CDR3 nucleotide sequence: TGTGCCAGCAGCGACCTGACAGGGGGCAACGAGCAGTACTTC. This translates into CASSDLTGGNEQYF.

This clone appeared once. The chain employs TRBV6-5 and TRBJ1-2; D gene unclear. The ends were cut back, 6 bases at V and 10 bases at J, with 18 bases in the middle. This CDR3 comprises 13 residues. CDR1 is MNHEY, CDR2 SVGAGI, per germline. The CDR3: CASRMESLYTYTF. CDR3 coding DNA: TGTGCCAGCAGAATGGAGTCTCTATATACCTACACCTTC.

This CDR3 is CASSPKLAGVGETQYF. For the CDR3, the DNA is TGTGCCAGCAGCCCGAAACTAGCGGGGGTGGGAGAGACCCAGTACTTC. The rearrangement links TRBV7-7 to TRBJ2-5; TRBD2 agrees at 11 bases. V lost 5 bases, J lost 4 bases, and 9 bases stayed unmatched. Germline loops: CDR1 SSHAT, CDR2 FNYEAQ (reference sequence). The CDR3 runs to 16 residues.

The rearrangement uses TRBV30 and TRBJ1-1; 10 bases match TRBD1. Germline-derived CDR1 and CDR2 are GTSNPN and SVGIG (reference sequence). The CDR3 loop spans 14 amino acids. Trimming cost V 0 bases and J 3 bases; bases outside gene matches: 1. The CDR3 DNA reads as TGTGCCTGGAGTGTCGGGACAGGGGACACTGAAGCTTTCTTT. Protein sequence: CAWSVGTGDTEAFF.

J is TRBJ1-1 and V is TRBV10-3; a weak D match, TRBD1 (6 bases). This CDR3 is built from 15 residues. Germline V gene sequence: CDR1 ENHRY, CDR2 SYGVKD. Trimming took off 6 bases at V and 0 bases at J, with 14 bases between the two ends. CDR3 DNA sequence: TGTGCCATCAGCCAACAGGGTTACATGAACACTGAAGCTTTCTTT. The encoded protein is CAISQQGYMNTEAFF.

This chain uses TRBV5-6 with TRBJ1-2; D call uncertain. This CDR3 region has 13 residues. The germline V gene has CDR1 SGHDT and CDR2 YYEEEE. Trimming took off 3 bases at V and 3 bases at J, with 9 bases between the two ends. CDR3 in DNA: TGTGCCAGCAGCTCGGGCGGGTACTATGGCTACACCTTC. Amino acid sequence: CASSSGGYYGYTF.

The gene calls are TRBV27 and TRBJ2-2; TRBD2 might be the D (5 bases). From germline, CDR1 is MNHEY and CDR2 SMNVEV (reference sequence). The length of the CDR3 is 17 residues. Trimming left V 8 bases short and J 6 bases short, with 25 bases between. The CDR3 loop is CASSQPPAAPFPGELFF. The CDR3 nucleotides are TGTGCCAGCTCCCAACCCCCAGCGGCCCCGTTCCCCGGGGAGCTGTTTTTT.

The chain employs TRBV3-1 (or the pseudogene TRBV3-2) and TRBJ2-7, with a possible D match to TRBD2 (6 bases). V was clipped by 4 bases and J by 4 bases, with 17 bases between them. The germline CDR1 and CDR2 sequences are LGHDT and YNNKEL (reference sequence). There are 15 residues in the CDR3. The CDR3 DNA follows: TGTGCCAGCAGCCGTTACCGGGACTCAACGTACGAGCAGTACTTC. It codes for CASSRYRDSTYEQYF.

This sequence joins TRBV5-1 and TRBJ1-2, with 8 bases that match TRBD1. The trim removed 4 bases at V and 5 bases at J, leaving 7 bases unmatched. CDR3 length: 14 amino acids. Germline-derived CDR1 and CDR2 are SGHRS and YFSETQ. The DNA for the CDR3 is TGCGCCAGCAGCCCGGGACAGGCGAGGTATGGCTACACCTTC. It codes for CASSPGQARYGYTF.

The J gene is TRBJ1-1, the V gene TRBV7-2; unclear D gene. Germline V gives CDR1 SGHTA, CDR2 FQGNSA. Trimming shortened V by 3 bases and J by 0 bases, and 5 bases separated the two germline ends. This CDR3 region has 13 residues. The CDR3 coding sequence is TGTGCCAGCAGCTTTTACATGAACACTGAAGCTTTCTTT. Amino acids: CASSFYMNTEAFF.